This TCR beta chain was sequenced in a study of T-cell memory formation after mild COVID-19. Study in general: Clusters of TCRs were largely donor specific.

V trimming: 0 bases; J trimming: 3 bases; junction bases outside the gene matches: 5. Germline V gene sequence: CDR1 LGHNA, CDR2 YSLEER. The CDR3 extends over 16 amino acids. TCR alpha and TCR beta cDNA libraries carrying sample barcodes and UMIs were produced by 5'RACE using constant-segment primers. Via MiXCR, TCRdb re-called the 5' RACE reads, giving one row per CDR3 protein. This sample yields roughly 500,000 distinct CDR3 sequences, of which roughly 20% are seen a single time; 12% belongs to the top ten. Sequenced: PBMCs or a T cell subset sorted from them (not recorded which). This chain uses TRBV4-3 with TRBJ2-3, with 8 bases identical to TRBD1. This clonotype was obtained from an adult woman who had mild COVID-19 (a few samples of this study predate the infection). Cell type and time point are not known. The CDR3 sequence: CASSQDGRGHTDTQYF. The CDR3 DNA reads as TGCGCCAGCAGCCAAGATGGCAGGGGGCATACAGATACGCAGTATTTT.